This TCR beta chain was recorded in a study of tumor T cells in aggressive B-cell lymphoma. The J segment lost 3 bases and the V segment lost 7 bases, leaving 9 bases of the junction unmatched. The CDR3 spans 15 residues. Per the germline V gene, CDR1 is LNHDA and CDR2 is SQIVND (reference sequence). The method was immunoSEQ multiplex PCR; TCRdb's version includes in-frame clones alone and lacks a portion of them. The table has some 3,100 clones, approximately 79% seen once. The TCR comes from an adult with diffuse large B cell lymphoma. The sequenced material came from tumor tissue. This sequence joins TRBV19 and TRBJ1-5; 7 bases fit TRBD1. CDR3 protein: CASTPRDSHNQPQHF. The CDR3 region has the DNA TGTGCCAGTACACCTCGGGACAGCCACAATCAGCCCCAGCATTTT. The variable domain in full, completed from reference TRBV19 and TRBJ1-5, reads DGGITQSPKYLFRKEGQNVTLSCEQNLNHDAMYWYRQDPGQGLRLIYYSQIVNDFQKGDIAEGYSVSREKKESFPLTVTSAQKNPTAFYLCASTPRDSHNQPQHFGDGTRLSIL.